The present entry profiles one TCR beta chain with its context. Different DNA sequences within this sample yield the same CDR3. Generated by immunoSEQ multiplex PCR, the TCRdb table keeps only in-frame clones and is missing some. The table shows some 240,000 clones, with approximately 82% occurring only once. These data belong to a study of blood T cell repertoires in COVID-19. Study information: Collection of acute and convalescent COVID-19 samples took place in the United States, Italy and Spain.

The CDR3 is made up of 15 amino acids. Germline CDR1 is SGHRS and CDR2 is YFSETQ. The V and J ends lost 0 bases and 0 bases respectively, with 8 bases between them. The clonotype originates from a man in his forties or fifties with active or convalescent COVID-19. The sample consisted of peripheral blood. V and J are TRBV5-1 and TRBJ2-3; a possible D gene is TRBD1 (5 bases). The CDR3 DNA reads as TGCGCCAGCAGCTTGGACAGGCCTAGCACAGATACGCAGTATTTT. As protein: CASSLDRPSTDTQYF.